This TCR beta chain came from a study of neurological immune-mediated disorders. In germline, CDR1 is SGDLS, CDR2 YYNGEE. The CDR3 sequence is 13 residues long. V was shortened by 4 bases and J by 0 bases, with 6 bases between the two germline ends. 5'RACE with 10-nucleotide random UMIs generated the cDNA. A single record per CDR3 protein comes from TCRdb applying MiXCR to the 5' RACE reads. The sample carries roughly 89,000 distinct CDR3 sequences, around 2.6% recorded once. Stored at -80 C, 2 million PBMCs were the source of the unsorted libraries. This clonotype was counted at least ten times. The sample comprised PBMCs. The clonotype was recovered from a woman aged 25 to 39 with multiple sclerosis. This chain joins TRBV9 and TRBJ2-3; D is undetermined. The CDR3 DNA reads TGTGCCAGCAGCCGAGCGAGCACAGATACGCAGTATTTT. This encodes CASSRASTDTQYF.